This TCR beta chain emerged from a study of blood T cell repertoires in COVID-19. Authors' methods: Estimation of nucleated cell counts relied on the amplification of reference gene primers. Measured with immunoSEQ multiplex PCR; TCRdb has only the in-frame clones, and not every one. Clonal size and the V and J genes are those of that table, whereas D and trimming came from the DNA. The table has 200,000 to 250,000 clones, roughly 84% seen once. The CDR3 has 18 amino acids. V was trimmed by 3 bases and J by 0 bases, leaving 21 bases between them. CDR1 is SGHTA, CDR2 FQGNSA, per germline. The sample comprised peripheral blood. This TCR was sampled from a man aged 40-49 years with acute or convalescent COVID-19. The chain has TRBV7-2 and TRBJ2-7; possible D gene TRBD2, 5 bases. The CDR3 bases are TGTGCCAGCAGCTTGAAGAGGGCCTCCCCTGGTCACTCCTACGAGCAGTACTTC. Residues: CASSLKRASPGHSYEQYF.